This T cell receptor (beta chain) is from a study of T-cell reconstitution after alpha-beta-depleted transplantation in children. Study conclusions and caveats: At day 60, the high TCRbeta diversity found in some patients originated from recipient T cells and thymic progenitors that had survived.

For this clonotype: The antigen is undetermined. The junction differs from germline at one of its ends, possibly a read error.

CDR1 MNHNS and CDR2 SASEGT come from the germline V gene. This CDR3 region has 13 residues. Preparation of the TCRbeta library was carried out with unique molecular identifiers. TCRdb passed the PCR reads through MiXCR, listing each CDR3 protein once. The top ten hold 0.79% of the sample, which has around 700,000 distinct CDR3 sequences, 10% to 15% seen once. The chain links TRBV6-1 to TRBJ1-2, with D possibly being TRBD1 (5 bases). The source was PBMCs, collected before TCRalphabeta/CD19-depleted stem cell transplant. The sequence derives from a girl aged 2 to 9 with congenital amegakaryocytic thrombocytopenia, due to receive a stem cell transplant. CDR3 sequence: CASRPGTQYGDTF. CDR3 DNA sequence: TGTGCCAGCAGGCCCGGGACGCAGTATGGCGACACCTTC.